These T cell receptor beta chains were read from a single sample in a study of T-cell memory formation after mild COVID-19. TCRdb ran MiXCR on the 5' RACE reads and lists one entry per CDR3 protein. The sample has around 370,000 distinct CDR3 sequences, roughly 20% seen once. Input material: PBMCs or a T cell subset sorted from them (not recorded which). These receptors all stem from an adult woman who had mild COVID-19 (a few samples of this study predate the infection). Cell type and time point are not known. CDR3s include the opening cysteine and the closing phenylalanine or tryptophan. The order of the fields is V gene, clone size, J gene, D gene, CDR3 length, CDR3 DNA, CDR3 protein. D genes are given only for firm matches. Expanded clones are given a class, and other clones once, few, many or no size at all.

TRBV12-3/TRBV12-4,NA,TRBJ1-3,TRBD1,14,TGTGCCAGCACCAGACAGGGTTCGGGAAACACCATATATTTT,CASTRQGSGNTIYF
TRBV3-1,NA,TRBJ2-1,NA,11,TGTGCCAGCAGCCAAGGCCCAGGGCAGTTCTTC,CASSQGPGQFF
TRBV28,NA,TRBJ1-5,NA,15,TGTGCCAGCAGTGGTGGATGGGATAGCAATCAGCCCCAGCATTTT,CASSGGWDSNQPQHF
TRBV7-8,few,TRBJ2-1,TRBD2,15,TGTGCCAGCACCCAACGCGGGGGTGTCAACAATGAGCAGTTCTTC,CASTQRGGVNNEQFF
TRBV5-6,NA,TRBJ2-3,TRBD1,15,TGTGCCAGCAGCCCATGGACAGGGGGCGAGGATACGCAGTATTTT,CASSPWTGGEDTQYF
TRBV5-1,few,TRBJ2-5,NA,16,TGCGCCAGCAGCTTGGAGACAGGCGGACCCCAGGAGACCCAGTACTTC,CASSLETGGPQETQYF
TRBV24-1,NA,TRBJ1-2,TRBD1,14,TGTGCCACCAGTGATACGACAGGGAAGGTCGGCTACACCTTC,CATSDTTGKVGYTF
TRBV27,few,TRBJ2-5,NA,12,TGTGCCAGCAGTACCTCCCGAGAGACCCAGTACTTC,CASSTSRETQYF
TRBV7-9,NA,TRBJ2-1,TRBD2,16,TGTGCCAGCAGCTTACATCGCGGGAGATTATCGGATGAGCAGTTCTTC,CASSLHRGRLSDEQFF
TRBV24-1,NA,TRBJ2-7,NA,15,TGTGCCACCAGTGATCCCAGGGGTACCGCTAGCGAGCAGTACTTC,CATSDPRGTASEQYF
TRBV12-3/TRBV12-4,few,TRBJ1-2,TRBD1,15,TGTGCCAGCAGCCGGACACAGGGGGCGGAGTATGGCTACACCTTC,CASSRTQGAEYGYTF
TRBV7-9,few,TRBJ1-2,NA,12,TGTGCCAGCACCCTAGACAGCTATGGCTACACCTTC,CASTLDSYGYTF
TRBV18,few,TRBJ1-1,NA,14,TGTGCCAGCTCATCACGCGGGGAGAACACTGAAGCTTTCTTT,CASSSRGENTEAFF
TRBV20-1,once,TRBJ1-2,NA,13,TGCAGTGCTAACGAGGGAAAGGACTATGGCTACACCTTC,CSANEGKDYGYTF
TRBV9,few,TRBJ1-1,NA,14,TGTGCCAGCAGCGTAGGCCCAGAGAACACTGAAGCTTTCTTT,CASSVGPENTEAFF
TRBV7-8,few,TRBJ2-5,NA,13,TGTGCCAGCAGCTTCACAGGGATCGAGACCCAGTACTTC,CASSFTGIETQYF
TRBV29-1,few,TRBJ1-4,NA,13,TGCAGCGTTGAAACGGGGGAAGACGAAAAACTGTTTTTT,CSVETGEDEKLFF
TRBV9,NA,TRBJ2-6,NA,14,TGTGCCAGCAGCGTCTCATCTGGGGCCAACGTCCTGACTTTC,CASSVSSGANVLTF
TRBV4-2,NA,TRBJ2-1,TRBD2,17,TGTGCCAGCAGCCAAGATGAGACTAGCGGGGTATACAATGAGCAGTTCTTC,CASSQDETSGVYNEQFF
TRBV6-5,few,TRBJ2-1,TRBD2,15,TGTGCCAGCAGCCATGGACTAGCGGCAACCAATGAGCAGTTCTTC,CASSHGLAATNEQFF
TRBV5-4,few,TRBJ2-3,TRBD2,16,TGTGCCAGCAGCTTGCTGGCGGGGGGGCAGGCAGATACGCAGTATTTT,CASSLLAGGQADTQYF
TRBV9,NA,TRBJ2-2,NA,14,TGTGCCAGCAGCGTATGGACGGCCACCGGGGAGCTGTTTTTT,CASSVWTATGELFF
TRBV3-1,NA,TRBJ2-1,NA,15,TGTGCCAGCAGCCAAGAGCAGGGATCCTACAATGAGCAGTTCTTC,CASSQEQGSYNEQFF
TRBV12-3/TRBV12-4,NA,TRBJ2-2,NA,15,TGTGCCAGCAGTTTAAGAGGGAGAGGTGCCGGGGAGCTGTTTTTT,CASSLRGRGAGELFF
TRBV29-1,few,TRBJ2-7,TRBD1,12,TGCAGCGTAACAGGGGGCGCGGGGGAGCAGTACTTC,CSVTGGAGEQYF
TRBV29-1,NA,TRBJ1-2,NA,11,TGCAGCGTTGAATTGGTCTATGGCTACACCTTC,CSVELVYGYTF
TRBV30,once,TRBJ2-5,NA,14,TGTGCCTGGAGCCTTCCTAAAAATGGGGAGACCCAGTACTTC,CAWSLPKNGETQYF
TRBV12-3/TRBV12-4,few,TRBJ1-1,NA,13,TGTGCCAGCAGCCGGATGATGAACACTGAAGCTTTCTTT,CASSRMMNTEAFF
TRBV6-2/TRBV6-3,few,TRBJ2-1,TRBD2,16,TGTGCCAGCAGAACCAACCGACTAGCGGGATCTGTTGAGCAGTTCTTC,CASRTNRLAGSVEQFF
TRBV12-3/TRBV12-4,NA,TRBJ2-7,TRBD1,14,TGTGCCAGCAGTTACGCAGGGGGCTGGTACGAGCAGTACTTC,CASSYAGGWYEQYF
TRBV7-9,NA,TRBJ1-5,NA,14,TGTGCCAGCAGCTCCCAGGTCGGCAATCAGCCCCAGCATTTT,CASSSQVGNQPQHF
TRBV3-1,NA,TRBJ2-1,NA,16,TGTGCCAGCAGCCAAGCCCAGCAGTGGACCTACAATGAGCAGTTCTTC,CASSQAQQWTYNEQFF
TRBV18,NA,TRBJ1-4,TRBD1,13,TGTGCCAGCTCAGGACAGGGCGGTGAAAAACTGTTTTTT,CASSGQGGEKLFF
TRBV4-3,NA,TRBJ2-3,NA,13,TGCGCCAGCAGTAGAGGGTCCACGGATACGCAGTATTTT,CASSRGSTDTQYF
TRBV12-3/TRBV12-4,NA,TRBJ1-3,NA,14,TGTGCCAGCATCCCCCCAGGGTTCGGAAACACCATATATTTT,CASIPPGFGNTIYF
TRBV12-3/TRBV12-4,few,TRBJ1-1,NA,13,TGTGCCAGCAGTTTCGGAGAGGACACTGAAGCTTTCTTT,CASSFGEDTEAFF
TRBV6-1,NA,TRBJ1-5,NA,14,TGTGCCAGCAGTGACGAAGGGAGGCGGCAGCCCCAGCATTTT,CASSDEGRRQPQHF
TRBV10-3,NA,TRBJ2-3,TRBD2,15,TGTGCCATCAGAACTAGCGGGAGAAGCACAGATACGCAGTATTTT,CAIRTSGRSTDTQYF
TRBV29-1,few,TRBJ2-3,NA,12,TGCAGCGTTGCTGACGGGACAGATACGCAGTATTTT,CSVADGTDTQYF
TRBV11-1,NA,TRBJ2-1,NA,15,TGTGCCAGCAGCTTCCCTGGATACGAAGACAATGAGCAGTTCTTC,CASSFPGYEDNEQFF
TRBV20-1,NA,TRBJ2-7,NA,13,TGCAGTGCTAGGGGCAGCCGCGCCCACGAGCAGTACTTC,CSARGSRAHEQYF
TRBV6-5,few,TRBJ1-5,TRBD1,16,TGTGCCAGCAGTTACTCCCCCCCAGGGGGGACTCAGCCCCAGCATTTT,CASSYSPPGGTQPQHF
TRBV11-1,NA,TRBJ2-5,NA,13,TGTGCCAGCAGCTTAGACTGGCAAGAGACCCAGTACTTC,CASSLDWQETQYF
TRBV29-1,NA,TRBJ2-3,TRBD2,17,TGCAGCGTTTCCGGGACTAGCGGGGGGCTTACCCGGGGTACGCAGTATTTT,CSVSGTSGGLTRGTQYF
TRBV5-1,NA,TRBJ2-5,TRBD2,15,TGCGCCAGCAGCTCCCTAGCGGGATCCACAGAGACCCAGTACTTC,CASSSLAGSTETQYF
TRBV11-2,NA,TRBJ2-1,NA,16,TGTGCCAGCAGCTTTCTCCGACTGGGGGCCTACAATGAGCAGTTCTTC,CASSFLRLGAYNEQFF
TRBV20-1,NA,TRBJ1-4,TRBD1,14,TGCAGTGCTAGAGAGGTGACAGGGAATGAAAAACTGTTTTTT,CSAREVTGNEKLFF
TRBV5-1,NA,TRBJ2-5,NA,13,TGCGCCAGCAGCTTGATGGGCGAGGAGACCCAGTACTTC,CASSLMGEETQYF
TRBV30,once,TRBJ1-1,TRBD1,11,TGTGCCTCGCACAGGGGCGGTGAAGCTTTCTTT,CASHRGGEAFF
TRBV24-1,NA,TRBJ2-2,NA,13,TGTGTCATAGCGGAGGCGAACACCGGGGAGCTGTTTTTT,CVIAEANTGELFF
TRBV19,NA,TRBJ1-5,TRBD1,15,TGTGCCAGTAGTCAAACAGGGGGCGACAATCAGCCCCAGCATTTT,CASSQTGGDNQPQHF
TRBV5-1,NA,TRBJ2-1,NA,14,TGCGCCAGCAGCTTAATGACTACTACAATTGAGCAGTTCTTC,CASSLMTTTIEQFF
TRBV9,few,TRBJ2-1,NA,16,TGTGCCAGCAGCGTAGCTTTAGAGTCCGCCTACAATGAGCAGTTCTTC,CASSVALESAYNEQFF
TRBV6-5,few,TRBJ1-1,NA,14,TGTGCCAGCAGTTGGACAGCCCGGAACACTGAAGCTTTCTTT,CASSWTARNTEAFF
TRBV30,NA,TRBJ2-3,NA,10,TGTGCGCTGGAGGTCGATACGCAGTATTTT,CALEVDTQYF
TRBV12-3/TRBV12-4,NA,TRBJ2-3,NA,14,TGTGCCAGCAGTTTAATCGGCGGACAGAATACGCAGTATTTT,CASSLIGGQNTQYF
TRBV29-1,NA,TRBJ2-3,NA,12,TGCAGCGTCGTGACACGCACAGATACGCAGTATTTT,CSVVTRTDTQYF
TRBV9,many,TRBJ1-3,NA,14,TGTGCCAGCAGCGTAGACAGCTCTGGAAACACCATATATTTT,CASSVDSSGNTIYF
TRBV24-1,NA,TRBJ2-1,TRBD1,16,TGTGCCACCAGTGATCCGCCGGGACAGGGGTTCGATGAGCAGTTCTTC,CATSDPPGQGFDEQFF